This T cell receptor beta chain was sequenced during a study of tumor-infiltrating lymphocytes in oesophageal squamous cell carcinoma. Trimming pared 5 bases from V and 2 bases from J, leaving 9 bases between. The CDR3 runs to 13 residues. Each CDR3 protein gets one entry after TCRdb re-called the PCR reads with MiXCR. The sample shows some 21,000 distinct CDR3 sequences, roughly 36% of them seen only once. The TCR sequence derives from a male donor with esophageal squamous cell carcinoma. The V gene is TRBV12-3 or TRBV12-4, the J gene TRBJ2-5; D gene unclear. The sequenced sample was esophageal tumor tissue. DNA of the CDR3: TGTGCCAGCAGTAAAGCTAGGCAAGAGACCCAGTACTTC. It specifies CASSKARQETQYF.